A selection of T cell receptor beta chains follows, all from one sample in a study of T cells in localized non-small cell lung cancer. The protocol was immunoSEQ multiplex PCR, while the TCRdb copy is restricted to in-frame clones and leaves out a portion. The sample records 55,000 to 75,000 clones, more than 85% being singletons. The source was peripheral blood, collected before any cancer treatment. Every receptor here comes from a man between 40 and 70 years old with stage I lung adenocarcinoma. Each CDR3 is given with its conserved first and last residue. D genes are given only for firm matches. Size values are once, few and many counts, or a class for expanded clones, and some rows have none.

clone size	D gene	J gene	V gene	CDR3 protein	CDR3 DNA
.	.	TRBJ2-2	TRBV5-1	CASSLVAPANTGELFF	TGCGCCAGCAGCTTGGTTGCGCCCGCGAACACCGGGGAGCTGTTTTTT
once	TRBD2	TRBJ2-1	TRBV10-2	CASRDLLAGGPYEQFF	TGCGCCAGCAGGGACCTACTAGCGGGAGGTCCGTATGAGCAGTTCTTC
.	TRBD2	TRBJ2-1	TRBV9	CASSPSGSGYNEQFF	TGTGCCAGCAGCCCAAGCGGGAGTGGTTACAATGAGCAGTTCTTC
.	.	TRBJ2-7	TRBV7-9	CASSLGFYEQYF	TGTGCCAGCAGCTTAGGATTCTACGAGCAGTACTTC
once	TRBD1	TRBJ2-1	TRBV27	CASSLIQGGPYNEQFF	TGTGCCAGCAGTTTAATACAGGGGGGCCCCTACAATGAGCAGTTCTTC
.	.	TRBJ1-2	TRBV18	CASSPTIEANYGYTF	TGTGCCAGCTCACCTACTATTGAAGCTAACTATGGCTACACCTTC
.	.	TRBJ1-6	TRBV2	CASSLGQPISPLHF	TGTGCCAGCAGTTTGGGACAACCAATTTCACCCCTCCACTTT
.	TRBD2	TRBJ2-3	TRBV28	CASSAGTSGRGTDTQYF	TGTGCCAGCAGTGCCGGGACTAGCGGGAGAGGGACAGATACGCAGTATTTT
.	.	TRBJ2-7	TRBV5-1	CASRPTPGRVGGHEQYF	TGCGCCAGCAGGCCCACCCCCGGACGTGTCGGTGGCCACGAGCAGTACTTC
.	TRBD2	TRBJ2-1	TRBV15	CATSRGLADSYNEQFF	TGTGCCACCAGCAGAGGTCTAGCGGACTCCTACAATGAGCAGTTCTTC
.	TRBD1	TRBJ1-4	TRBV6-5	CASSPDRGREKLFF	TGTGCCAGCAGCCCCGACAGGGGTAGGGAAAAACTGTTTTTT
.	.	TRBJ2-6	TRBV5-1	CASSLQGTPGSGANVLTF	TGCGCCAGCAGCTTACAGGGTACCCCCGGCTCTGGGGCCAACGTCCTGACTTTC
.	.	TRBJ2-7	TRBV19	CASSSTDSSSYEQYF	TGTGCCAGCAGTTCGACTGACAGTTCCTCCTACGAGCAGTACTTC
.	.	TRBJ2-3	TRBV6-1	CASSEQGTDTQYF	TGTGCCAGCAGTGAACAGGGCACAGATACGCAGTATTTT
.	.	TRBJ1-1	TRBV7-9	CASSRPGDDTEAFF	TGTGCCAGCAGCAGGCCAGGGGACGACACTGAAGCTTTCTTT
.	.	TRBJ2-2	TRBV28	CASSSGPYVPGGELFF	TGTGCCAGCAGCTCCGGGCCGTATGTGCCCGGCGGGGAGCTGTTTTTT
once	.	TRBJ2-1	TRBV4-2	CASSQGGSGDSYNEQFF	TGTGCCAGCAGCCAAGGAGGTTCAGGAGACTCCTACAATGAGCAGTTCTTC
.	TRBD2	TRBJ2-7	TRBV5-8	CASSPGLAGRRDEQYF	TGTGCCAGCAGCCCGGGACTAGCGGGAAGGAGAGACGAGCAGTACTTC
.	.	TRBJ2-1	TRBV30	CAWSRGTSNEQFF	TGTGCCTGGAGCCGCGGGACGAGCAATGAGCAGTTCTTC
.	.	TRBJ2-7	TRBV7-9	CASSPQRHEQYF	TGTGCCAGCAGCCCCCAGAGACACGAGCAGTACTTC
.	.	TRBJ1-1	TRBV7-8	CASSLGGPGDTEAFF	TGTGCCAGCAGCTTAGGGGGGCCGGGGGACACTGAAGCTTTCTTT
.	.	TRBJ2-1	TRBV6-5	CASSRTQLAYNEQFF	TGTGCCAGCAGTAGGACCCAACTAGCATACAATGAGCAGTTCTTC
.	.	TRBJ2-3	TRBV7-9	CASSWGEIGADTQYF	TGTGCCAGCAGCTGGGGGGAGATAGGCGCAGATACGCAGTATTTT
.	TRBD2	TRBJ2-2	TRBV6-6	CASRSGDYTGELFF	TGTGCCAGCCGAAGCGGGGACTACACCGGGGAGCTGTTTTTT
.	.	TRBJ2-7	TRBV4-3	CASSQELGFGYEQYF	TGCGCCAGCAGCCAAGAGTTGGGATTCGGCTACGAGCAGTACTTC
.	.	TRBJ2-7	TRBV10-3	CAISESRPQKSYEQYF	TGTGCCATCAGTGAGTCGAGACCCCAAAAGTCCTACGAGCAGTACTTC